This passage covers 18 T cell receptor beta chains from one sample sequenced in a study of blood T cell repertoires in COVID-19. The protocol was immunoSEQ multiplex PCR, while the TCRdb copy is restricted to in-frame clones and leaves out a portion. This sample has about 100,000 clones, with around four fifths found just once. Sequencing was done on a sample of peripheral blood. The source of these receptors is a man aged 50-59 years with active or convalescent COVID-19.

V is TRBV2 and J is TRBJ2-3; D possibly corresponds to TRBD1 (6 bases). Germline V gives CDR1 SNHLY, CDR2 FYNNEI. The ends were cut back, 4 bases at V and 9 bases at J, with 14 bases in the middle. The CDR3 runs to 13 residues. The CDR3 DNA is TGTGCCAGCAGTGTGGACCTACAGGGAACGCAGTATTTT. This translates into CASSVDLQGTQYF.

The chain employs TRBV19 and TRBJ1-5; tentative D call: TRBD1 (6 bases). V gave up 8 bases and J gave up 3 bases, with 11 bases separating them. In germline, CDR1 is LNHDA, CDR2 SQIVND (reference sequence). The CDR3 runs 13 residues. The CDR3 spells CASDTGPNQPQHF. CDR3 bases: TGTGCCAGTGACACAGGGCCCAATCAGCCCCAGCATTTT.

The chain joins TRBV6-1 to TRBJ2-1, with TRBD2 matching over 11 bases. The CDR3 has 18 residues. The ends lost 1 base at V and 4 bases at J; junction bases unmatched: 9. CDR1 and CDR2 (germline): MNHNS, SASEGT. CDR3 sequence reads: CASSEEGRGTSGYNEQFF. CDR3 in DNA: TGTGCCAGCAGTGAAGAGGGCCGGGGGACTAGCGGATACAATGAGCAGTTCTTC.

The chain employs TRBV19 and TRBJ2-1, with 8 bases aligning to TRBD2. CDR1 and CDR2 from the germline V gene are LNHDA and SQIVND (reference sequence). The V gene end was trimmed by 2 bases and the J gene end by 8 bases; junction bases not matched to a gene: 8. The CDR3 is made up of 15 amino acids. CDR3 coding DNA: TGTGCCAGTAGTATATCCGGGACTAGAACACATGAGCAGTTCTTC. It yields the protein CASSISGTRTHEQFF.

The chain links TRBV6-4 to TRBJ2-1, with 7 bases lining up with TRBD2. V was clipped by 5 bases and J by 5 bases; unmatched bases: 12. CDR3 length: 16 amino acids. Germline loops: CDR1 MRHNA, CDR2 SNTAGT. CDR3 sequence: CASSRYSGGGNNEQFF. The DNA of the CDR3 is TGTGCCAGCAGTAGATATTCGGGAGGAGGGAACAATGAGCAGTTCTTC.

The chain has TRBV9 and TRBJ2-3, with a tentative D call TRBD2 (6 bases). The CDR3 runs to 18 residues. Trimming cost V 2 bases and J 0 bases, with 19 bases left between them. In germline, CDR1 is SGDLS, CDR2 YYNGEE. The CDR3 region has the DNA TGTGCCAGCAGCGTGCGGTCCCTTGCGGGATATAGCACAGATACGCAGTATTTT. Translation gives CASSVRSLAGYSTDTQYF.

This chain links TRBV18 with TRBJ2-1; 7 bases map to TRBD1. The CDR3 consists of 15 residues. Germline V CDR1 and CDR2: KGHSH, LQKENI. V gave up 5 bases and J gave up 0 bases; unmatched junction bases: 4. DNA of the CDR3: TGTGCCAGCTCAGCTACAGGGGACTCCTACAATGAGCAGTTCTTC. It translates to CASSATGDSYNEQFF.

This clone was observed a single time. V usage is TRBV18 and J usage is TRBJ2-5, with D hard to call. In germline, CDR1 is KGHSH, CDR2 LQKENI. Trimming shortened V by 3 bases and J by 0 bases, and 2 bases separated the two germline ends. The CDR3 has 12 residues. DNA of the CDR3: TGTGCCAGCTCACCCGACCAAGAGACCCAGTACTTC. This gives the protein CASSPDQETQYF.

The chain combines TRBV19 with TRBJ2-5; 7 bases map to TRBD2. The CDR3 loop spans 15 amino acids. Germline CDR1 reads LNHDA; CDR2 reads SQIVND (reference sequence). V trimming: 4 bases; J trimming: 2 bases; junction bases outside the gene matches: 7. DNA for the CDR3: TGTGCCAGTAGTACGAGACGGGAGGATCAAGAGACCCAGTACTTC. Translating it yields CASSTRREDQETQYF.

CDR3 DNA sequence: TGCGCCAGCAGTTACGAAGAAGTAGCGGGAGACCAGGCGTACTTC. Its translation is CASSYEEVAGDQAYF. The chain uses TRBV5-1 and TRBJ2-7, with 9 bases fitting TRBD2. There are 15 residues in the CDR3. The J segment lost 12 bases and the V segment lost 5 bases, leaving 18 bases of the junction unmatched. CDR1 and CDR2 (germline): SGHRS, YFSETQ.

This chain connects TRBV6-5 to TRBJ1-1; 8 nucleotides line up with TRBD1. This CDR3 comprises 12 residues. Germline CDR1 is MNHEY and CDR2 is SVGAGI. J gave up 8 bases and V 5 bases, and 4 bases lay outside the gene matches. Written as DNA, the CDR3 is TGTGCCAGCAGTATAGACAGGGGAGAAGCTTTCTTT. Residues: CASSIDRGEAFF.

This chain joins TRBV11-2 and TRBJ2-7; 9 nucleotides match TRBD2. V trimming: 3 bases; J trimming: 4 bases; junction bases outside the gene matches: 4. Germline loops: CDR1 SGHAT, CDR2 FQNNGV. This CDR3 is built from 14 residues. The CDR3 protein is CASSFGTSNYEQYF. CDR3 DNA: TGTGCCAGCAGCTTCGGGACTAGCAATTACGAGCAGTACTTC.

The V gene is TRBV25-1, the J gene TRBJ2-3, with D perhaps TRBD1 (6 bases). The CDR3 runs to 14 residues. Germline V gene data show CDR1 as MGHDK and CDR2 as SYGVNS. Trimming removed 4 bases from V and 6 bases from J, with 14 bases in between. CDR3 nucleotide sequence: TGTGCCAGCAGTGGCAGGGGCCAGGCCGATACGCAGTATTTT. It encodes CASSGRGQADTQYF.

V and J are TRBV12-3 or TRBV12-4 and TRBJ1-1; perhaps TRBD1 as D (5 bases). V was cut by 7 bases and J by 11 bases, with 20 bases left in between. The CDR3 consists of 13 residues. The chain's CDR3 is CASTATALPWAFF. As DNA, the CDR3 is TGTGCCAGCACCGCGACAGCTTTGCCCTGGGCTTTCTTT.

This chain joins TRBV24-1 and TRBJ2-5; 8 bases line up with TRBD1. CDR3 length equals 17 residues. J gave up 2 bases and V 4 bases, and 11 bases lay outside the gene matches. Looked up from germline, CDR1 is KGHDR and CDR2 is SFDVKD. This CDR3 is CATSDAGDRGIQETQYF. As DNA, the CDR3 is TGTGCCACCAGTGACGCCGGAGACAGGGGAATTCAAGAGACCCAGTACTTC.

As DNA, the CDR3 is TGTGCCAGCAGTGAATCCCCAGAAAACACTGAAGCTTTCTTT. Its protein is CASSESPENTEAFF. This rearrangement joins TRBV25-1 to TRBJ1-1; D unclear. The V and J ends lost 1 base and 2 bases respectively, with 8 bases between them. The CDR3 is 14 residues long. CDR1 and CDR2 (germline): MGHDK, SYGVNS.

The chain uses TRBV24-1 and TRBJ2-1; 8 bases fit TRBD2. The ends lost 1 base at V and 4 bases at J; junction bases unmatched: 5. The CDR3 has 16 amino acids. The germline V gene has CDR1 KGHDR and CDR2 SFDVKD. The CDR3 bases are TGTGCCACCAGTGATTTTTCGAGCGGGAGTTACAATGAGCAGTTCTTC. This sequence encodes CATSDFSSGSYNEQFF.

This chain uses TRBV18 with TRBJ1-5; 9 bases match TRBD1. Germline V lookup: CDR1 KGHSH, CDR2 LQKENI. The V segment lost 3 bases and the J segment 6 bases; nucleotides outside the gene matches: 12. This CDR3 has 17 residues. CDR3 DNA: TGTGCCAGCTCACCCACCGGGACAGGGAAAAAGGGTCAGCCCCAGCATTTT. Translated, it gives CASSPTGTGKKGQPQHF.